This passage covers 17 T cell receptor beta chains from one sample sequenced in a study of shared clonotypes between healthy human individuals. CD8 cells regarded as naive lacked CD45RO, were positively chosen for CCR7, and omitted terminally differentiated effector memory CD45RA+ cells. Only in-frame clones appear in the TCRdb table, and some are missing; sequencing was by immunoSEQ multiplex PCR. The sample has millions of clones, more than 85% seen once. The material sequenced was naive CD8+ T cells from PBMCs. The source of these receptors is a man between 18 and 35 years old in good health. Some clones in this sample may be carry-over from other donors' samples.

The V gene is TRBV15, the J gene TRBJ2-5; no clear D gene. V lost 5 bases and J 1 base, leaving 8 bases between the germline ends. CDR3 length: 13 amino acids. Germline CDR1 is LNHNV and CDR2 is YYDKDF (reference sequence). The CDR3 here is CATSFRIQETQYF. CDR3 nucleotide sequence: TGTGCCACCAGCTTCCGGATCCAAGAGACCCAGTACTTC.

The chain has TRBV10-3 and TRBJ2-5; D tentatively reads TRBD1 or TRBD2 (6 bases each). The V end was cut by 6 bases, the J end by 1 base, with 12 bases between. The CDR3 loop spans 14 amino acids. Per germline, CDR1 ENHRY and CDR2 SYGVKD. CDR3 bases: TGTGCCATCAGCACGGGGGCTTTCCAAGAGACCCAGTACTTC. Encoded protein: CAISTGAFQETQYF.

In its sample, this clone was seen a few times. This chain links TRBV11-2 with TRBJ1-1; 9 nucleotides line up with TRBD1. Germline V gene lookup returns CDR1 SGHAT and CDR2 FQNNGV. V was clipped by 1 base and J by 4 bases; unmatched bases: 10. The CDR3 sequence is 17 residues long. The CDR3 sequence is CASSLGPGTGLSTEAFF. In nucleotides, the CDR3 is TGTGCCAGCAGCTTAGGACCCGGGACAGGGCTTTCCACTGAAGCTTTCTTT.

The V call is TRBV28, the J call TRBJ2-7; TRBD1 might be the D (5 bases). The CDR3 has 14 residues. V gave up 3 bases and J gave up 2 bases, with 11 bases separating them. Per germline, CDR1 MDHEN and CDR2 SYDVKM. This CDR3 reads CASSFRTFTYEQYF. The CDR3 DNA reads TGTGCCAGCAGTTTTAGGACATTTACCTACGAGCAGTACTTC. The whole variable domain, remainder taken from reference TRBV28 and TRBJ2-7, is DVKVTQSSRYLVKRTGEKVFLECVQDMDHENMFWYRQDPGLGLRLIYFSYDVKMKEKGDIPEGYSVSREKKERFSLILESASTNQTSMYLCASSFRTFTYEQYFGPGTRLTVT.

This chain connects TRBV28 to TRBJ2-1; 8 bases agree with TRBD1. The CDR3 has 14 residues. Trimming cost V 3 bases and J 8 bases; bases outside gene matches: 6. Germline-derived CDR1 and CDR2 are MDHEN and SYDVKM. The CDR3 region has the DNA TGTGCCAGCAGTTTTACGGCAGGGGGCGATGAGCAGTTCTTC. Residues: CASSFTAGGDEQFF.

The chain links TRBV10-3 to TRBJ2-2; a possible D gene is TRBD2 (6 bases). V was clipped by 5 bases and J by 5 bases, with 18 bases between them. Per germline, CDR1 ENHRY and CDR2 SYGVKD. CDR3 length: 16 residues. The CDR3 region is CAISPLRDRATGELFF. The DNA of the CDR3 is TGTGCCATCAGTCCCCTGCGGGACCGGGCTACCGGGGAGCTGTTTTTT.

The CDR3 region has the DNA TGTGCCAGTAGTATTTCCAGGGGAGGAGATACGCAGTATTTT. Residues: CASSISRGGDTQYF. The gene calls are TRBV19 and TRBJ2-3, with D perhaps assigned TRBD1 or TRBD2 (6 bases each). The V gene lost 3 bases and the J gene lost 5 bases, with 12 bases spanning the gap. This CDR3 spans 14 amino acids. The germline CDR1 and CDR2 sequences are LNHDA and SQIVND (reference sequence).

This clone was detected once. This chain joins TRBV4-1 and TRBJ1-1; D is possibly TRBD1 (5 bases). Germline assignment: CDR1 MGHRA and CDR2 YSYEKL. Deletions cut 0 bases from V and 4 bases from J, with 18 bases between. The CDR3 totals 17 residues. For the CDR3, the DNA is TGCGCCAGCAGCCAAGACAAAGGGGTTCCTATTTCCACTGAAGCTTTCTTT. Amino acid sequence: CASSQDKGVPISTEAFF.

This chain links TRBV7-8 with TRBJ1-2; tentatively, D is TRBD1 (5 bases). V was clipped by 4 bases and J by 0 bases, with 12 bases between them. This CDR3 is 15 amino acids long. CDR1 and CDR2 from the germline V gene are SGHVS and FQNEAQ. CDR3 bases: TGTGCCAGCAGCTCCCGGGACGGAGCTAACTATGGCTACACCTTC. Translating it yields CASSSRDGANYGYTF. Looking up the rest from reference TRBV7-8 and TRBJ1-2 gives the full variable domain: GAGVSQSPRYKVAKRGQDVALRCDPISGHVSLFWYQQALGQGPEFLTYFQNEAQLDKSGLPSDRFFAERPEGSVSTLKIQRTQQEDSAVYLCASSSRDGANYGYTFGSGTRLTVV.

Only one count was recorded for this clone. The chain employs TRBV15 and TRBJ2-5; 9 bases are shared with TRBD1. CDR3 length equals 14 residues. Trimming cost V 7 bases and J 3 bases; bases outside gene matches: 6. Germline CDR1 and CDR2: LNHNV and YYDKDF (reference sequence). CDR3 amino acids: CATTPGTGKETQYF. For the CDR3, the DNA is TGTGCCACCACACCAGGGACAGGGAAAGAGACCCAGTACTTC. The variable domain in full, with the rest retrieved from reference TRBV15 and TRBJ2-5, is DAMVIQNPRYQVTQFGKPVTLSCSQTLNHNVMYWYQQKSSQAPKLLFHYYDKDFNNEADTPDNFQSRRPNTSFCFLDIRSPGLGDTAMYLCATTPGTGKETQYFGPGTRLLVL.

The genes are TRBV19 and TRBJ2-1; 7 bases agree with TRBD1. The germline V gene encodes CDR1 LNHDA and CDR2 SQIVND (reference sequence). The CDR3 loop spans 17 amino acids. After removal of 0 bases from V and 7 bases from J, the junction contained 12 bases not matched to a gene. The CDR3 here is CASSIDLWTGERNEQFF. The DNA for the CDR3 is TGTGCCAGTAGTATAGATCTATGGACAGGAGAAAGGAATGAGCAGTTCTTC.

DNA for the CDR3: TGTGCCACCAGCAGGGGCTCGTATCAAGAGACCCAGTACTTC. Translation gives CATSRGSYQETQYF. The chain couples TRBV15 to TRBJ2-5; unclear D gene. The CDR3 length is 14 residues. Germline V gene sequence: CDR1 LNHNV, CDR2 YYDKDF (reference sequence). V lost 3 bases and J 2 bases, leaving 10 bases between the germline ends.

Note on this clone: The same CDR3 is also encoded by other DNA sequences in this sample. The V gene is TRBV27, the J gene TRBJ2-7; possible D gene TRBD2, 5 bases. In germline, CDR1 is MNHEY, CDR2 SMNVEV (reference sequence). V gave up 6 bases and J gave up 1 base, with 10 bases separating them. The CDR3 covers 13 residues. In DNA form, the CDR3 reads TGTGCCAGCAGCTATACGGGGTCCTACGAGCAGTACTTC. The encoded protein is CASSYTGSYEQYF.

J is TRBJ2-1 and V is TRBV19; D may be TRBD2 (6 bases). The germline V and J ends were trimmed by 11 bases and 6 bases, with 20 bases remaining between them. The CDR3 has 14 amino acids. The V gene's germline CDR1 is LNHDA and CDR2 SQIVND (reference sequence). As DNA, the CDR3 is TGTGCCTCCAACCCGGGACTCACCTTCAATGAGCAGTTCTTC. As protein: CASNPGLTFNEQFF.

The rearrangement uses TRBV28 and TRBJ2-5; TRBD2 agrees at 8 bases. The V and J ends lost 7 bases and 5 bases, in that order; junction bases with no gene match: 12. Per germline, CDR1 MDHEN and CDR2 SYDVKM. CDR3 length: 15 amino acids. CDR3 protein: CASNRLALGEETQYF. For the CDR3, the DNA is TGTGCCAGCAACAGACTAGCGCTCGGAGAGGAGACCCAGTACTTC.

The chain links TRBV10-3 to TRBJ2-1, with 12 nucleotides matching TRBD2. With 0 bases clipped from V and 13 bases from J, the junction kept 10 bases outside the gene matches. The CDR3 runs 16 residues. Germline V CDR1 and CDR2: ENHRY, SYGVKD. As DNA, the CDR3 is TGTGCCATCAGTGAGTCGTCTAGCGGGAGGGCCTTTGGTCAGTTCTTC. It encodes CAISESSSGRAFGQFF.

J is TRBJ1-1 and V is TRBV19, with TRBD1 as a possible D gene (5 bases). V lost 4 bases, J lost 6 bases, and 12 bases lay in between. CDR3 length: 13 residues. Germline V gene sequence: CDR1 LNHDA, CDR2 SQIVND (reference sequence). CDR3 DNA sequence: TGTGCCAGTAGTACGGGACTTAATGCTGAAGCTTTCTTT. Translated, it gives CASSTGLNAEAFF. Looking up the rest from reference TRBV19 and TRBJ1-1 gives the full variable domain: DGGITQSPKYLFRKEGQNVTLSCEQNLNHDAMYWYRQDPGQGLRLIYYSQIVNDFQKGDIAEGYSVSREKKESFPLTVTSAQKNPTAFYLCASSTGLNAEAFFGQGTRLTVV.